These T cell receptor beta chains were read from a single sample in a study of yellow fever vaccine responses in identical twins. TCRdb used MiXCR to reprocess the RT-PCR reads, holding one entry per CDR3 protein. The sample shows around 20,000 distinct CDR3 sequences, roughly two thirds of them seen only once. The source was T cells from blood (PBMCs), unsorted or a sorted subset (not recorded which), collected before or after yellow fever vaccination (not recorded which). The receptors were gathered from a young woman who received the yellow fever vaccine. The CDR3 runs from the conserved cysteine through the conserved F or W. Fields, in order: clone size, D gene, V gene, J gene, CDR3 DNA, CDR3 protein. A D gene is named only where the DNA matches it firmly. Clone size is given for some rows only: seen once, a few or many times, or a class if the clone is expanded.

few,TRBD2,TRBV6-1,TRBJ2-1,TGTGCCAGCAGTAGACTAGCGGGAGCCGGGGGTGAGCAGTTCTTC,CASSRLAGAGGEQFF
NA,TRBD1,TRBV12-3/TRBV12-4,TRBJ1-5,TGTGCCAGCAGTCTCCGACAGGGACTCAATCAGCCCCAGCATTTT,CASSLRQGLNQPQHF
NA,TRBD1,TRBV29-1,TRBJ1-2,TGCAGCGTTGAAGGACAGGGGTATGGCTACACCTTC,CSVEGQGYGYTF
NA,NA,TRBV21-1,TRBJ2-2,NA,CASSKVSAGSCFF
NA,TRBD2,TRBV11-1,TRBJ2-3,TGTGCCAGCAGCATAGGACTAGCGGGGAGCACAGATACGCAGTATTTT,CASSIGLAGSTDTQYF
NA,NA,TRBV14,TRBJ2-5,TGTGCCAGCAGCTTCTCAGAGACCCAGTACTTC,CASSFSETQYF
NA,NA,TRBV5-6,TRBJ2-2,TGTGCCAGCAGCTTGGGGGTTTTCACCGGGGAGCTGTTTTTT,CASSLGVFTGELFF
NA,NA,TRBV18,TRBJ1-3,TGTGCCAGCTCTCCAGGGGTCGGCTCTGGAAACACCATATATTTT,CASSPGVGSGNTIYF
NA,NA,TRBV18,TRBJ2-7,TGTGCCAGCTCACCCTCTTTCAGCTACGAGCAGTACTTC,CASSPSFSYEQYF
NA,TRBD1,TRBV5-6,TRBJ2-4,TGTGCCAGCAGCTTAGGACAGGGTCAAAACATTCAGTACTTC,CASSLGQGQNIQYF
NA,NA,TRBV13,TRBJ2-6,TGTGCCAGCAGTTCCCTGGGCTCTGGGGCCAACGTCCTGACTTTC,CASSSLGSGANVLTF
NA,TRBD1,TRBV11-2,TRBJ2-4,TGTGCCAGCAGCTCGGGACAGGGTAATCACATTCAGTACTTC,CASSSGQGNHIQYF
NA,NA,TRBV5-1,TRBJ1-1,TGCGCCAGCAGCTTACAGGGTATGAACACTGAAGCTTTCTTT,CASSLQGMNTEAFF
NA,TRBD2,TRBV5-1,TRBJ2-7,TGCGCCAGCAGCCGCGGAGGACTAGAAATCGACGAGCAGTACTTC,CASSRGGLEIDEQYF
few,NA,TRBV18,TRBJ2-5,TGTGCCAGCTCACCACCCCGGGATCGCCAAGAGACCCAGTACTTC,CASSPPRDRQETQYF
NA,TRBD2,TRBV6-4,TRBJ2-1,TGTGCCAGCAGTGACCTAGCGGAATACAATGAGCAGTTCTTC,CASSDLAEYNEQFF
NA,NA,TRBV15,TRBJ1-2,TGTGCCACCAGCCCCTATCCGGGACATTATGGCTACACCTTC,CATSPYPGHYGYTF
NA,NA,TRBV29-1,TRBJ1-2,TGCAGCGTAGGACATATCCTAAACTATGGCTACACCTTC,CSVGHILNYGYTF
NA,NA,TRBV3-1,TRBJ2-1,TGTGCCAGCAGCCCCGAAGCGAGCTACAATGAGCAGTTCTTC,CASSPEASYNEQFF
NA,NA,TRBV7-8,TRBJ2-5,TGTGCCAGCAGCCCGGGACGGAAAGAGACCCAGTACTTC,CASSPGRKETQYF
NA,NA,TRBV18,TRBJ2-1,TGTGCCAGCTCACCAACTCACTTCAATGAGCAGTTCTTC,CASSPTHFNEQFF
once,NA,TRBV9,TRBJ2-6,TGTGCCAGCAGCTTTTCCGGGGCCAACGTCCTGACTTTC,CASSFSGANVLTF
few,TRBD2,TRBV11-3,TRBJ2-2,TGTGCCAGCAGCTACACGGGGGGGCACACCGGGGAGCTGTTTTTT,CASSYTGGHTGELFF
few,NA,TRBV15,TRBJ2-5,TGTGCCACCAGCAGAACAGGTCTTCTAATGGAGACCCAGTACTTC,CATSRTGLLMETQYF
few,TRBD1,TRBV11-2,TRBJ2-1,TGTGCCAGCAGCCCAGGGGGCAGTAACAATGAGCAGTTCTTC,CASSPGGSNNEQFF
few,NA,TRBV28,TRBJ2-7,TGTGCCAGCAGTTTTCTAGTCGAGCAGTACTTC,CASSFLVEQYF
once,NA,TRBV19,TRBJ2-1,TGTGCCAGTAGTATAGGGCTCAACAATGAGCAGTTCTTC,CASSIGLNNEQFF
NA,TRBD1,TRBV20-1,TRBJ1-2,TGCAGTGCTAGGGACAGGGCTGGCTACACCTTC,CSARDRAGYTF
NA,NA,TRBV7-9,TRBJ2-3,TGTGCCAGCAGCTCTCTCTTTACAGATACGCAGTATTTT,CASSSLFTDTQYF